This entry is about one T cell receptor (beta chain). What it recognizes is unknown. This sample is part of a study of T-cell memory formation after mild COVID-19. Overall study: The TCR clusters were mostly specific to one donor.

The CDR3 totals 16 residues. Trimming cost V 6 bases and J 0 bases; bases outside gene matches: 5. Via MiXCR, TCRdb re-called the 5' RACE reads, giving one row per CDR3 protein. Here the sample spans hundreds of thousands of distinct CDR3 sequences, 25% to 30% being singletons. Points from the study as a whole: Pre-infection memory showed some responding clones, and this suggested that cross-reactive memory joined.

Sequenced material: PBMCs or a T cell subset sorted from them (not recorded which). The source of this sequence is an adult woman who had mild COVID-19 (a few samples of this study predate the infection). Cell type and time point are not known. The genes are TRBV12-3 or TRBV12-4 and TRBJ2-4, with TRBD2 identical over 10 bases. CDR3 nucleotides: TGTGCCAGCAGCCTCATAGCGGGGGGAGCCAAAAACATTCAGTACTTC. Its translation is CASSLIAGGAKNIQYF.